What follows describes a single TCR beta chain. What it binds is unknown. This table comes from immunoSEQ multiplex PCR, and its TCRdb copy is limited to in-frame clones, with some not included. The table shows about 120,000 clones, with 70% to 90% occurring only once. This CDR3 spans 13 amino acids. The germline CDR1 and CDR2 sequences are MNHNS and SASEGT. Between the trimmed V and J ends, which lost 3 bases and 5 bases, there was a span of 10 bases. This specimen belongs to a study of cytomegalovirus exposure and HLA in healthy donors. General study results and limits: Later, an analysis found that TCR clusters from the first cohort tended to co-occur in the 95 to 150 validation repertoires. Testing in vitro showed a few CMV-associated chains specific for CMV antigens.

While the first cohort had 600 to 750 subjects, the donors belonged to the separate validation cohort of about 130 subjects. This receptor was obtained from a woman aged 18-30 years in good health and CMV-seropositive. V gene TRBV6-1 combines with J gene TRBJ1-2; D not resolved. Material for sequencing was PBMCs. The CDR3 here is CASSEAELYGYTF. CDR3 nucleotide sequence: TGTGCCAGCAGTGAGGCTGAATTATATGGCTACACCTTC.